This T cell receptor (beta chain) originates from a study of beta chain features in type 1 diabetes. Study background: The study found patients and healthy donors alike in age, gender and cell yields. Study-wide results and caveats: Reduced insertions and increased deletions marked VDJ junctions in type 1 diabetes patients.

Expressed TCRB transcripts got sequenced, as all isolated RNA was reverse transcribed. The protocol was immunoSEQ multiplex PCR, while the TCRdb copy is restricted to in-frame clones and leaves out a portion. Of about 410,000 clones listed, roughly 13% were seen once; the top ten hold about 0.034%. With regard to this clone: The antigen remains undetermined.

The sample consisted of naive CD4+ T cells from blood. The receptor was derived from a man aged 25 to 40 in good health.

The DNA for the CDR3 is TGCGCCAGCAGCCAAGTCTCTGCGGAGAAACTGTTTTTT. Its translation is CASSQVSAEKLFF. This chain links TRBV4-1 with TRBJ1-4; D remains ambiguous. The CDR3 is 13 residues long. V lost 1 base and J 11 bases, leaving 11 bases between the germline ends. Germline V lookup: CDR1 MGHRA, CDR2 YSYEKL.